Below, 12 T cell receptor beta chains from the same sample are listed, as sequenced in a study of T cell responses to AZD1222 COVID-19 vaccine. TCRdb's table, derived via immunoSEQ multiplex PCR, lists solely in-frame clones and lacks some. The sample has about 150,000 clones; 90% are singletons. The sample consisted of peripheral blood, taken on day 0 of AZD1222 vaccination. The receptors were gathered from an adult in good health.

The chain combines TRBV11-3 with TRBJ1-1; 9 bases are a match to TRBD1. The CDR3 contains 14 residues. Germline V gene data show CDR1 as SGHNT and CDR2 as YENEEA. V was clipped by 1 base and J by 7 bases; unmatched bases: 4. The CDR3 region is CASSLGTGAREAFF. In nucleotides, the CDR3 is TGTGCCAGCAGCTTAGGGACAGGGGCTCGTGAAGCTTTCTTT.

V usage is TRBV6-5 and J usage is TRBJ1-1; D ambiguous. V gave up 6 bases and J gave up 1 base, with 9 bases separating them. The CDR3 is 13 residues long. Germline V gives CDR1 MNHEY, CDR2 SVGAGI. For the CDR3, the DNA is TGTGCCAGCAGCCCCCCGGCGAACACTGAAGCTTTCTTT. This translates into CASSPPANTEAFF.

The J gene is TRBJ2-2, the V gene TRBV30, with TRBD1 as a possible D gene (7 bases). There are 13 residues in the CDR3. CDR1 and CDR2 (germline): GTSNPN, SVGIG (reference sequence). Trimming shortened V by 5 bases and J by 7 bases, and 14 bases separated the two germline ends. The CDR3 loop reads CAWAGQRGGELFF. As DNA, the CDR3 is TGTGCCTGGGCGGGACAGCGAGGCGGGGAGCTGTTTTTT.

V and J are TRBV18 and TRBJ2-3, with 8 positions matching TRBD1. Trimming cost V 6 bases and J 2 bases; bases outside gene matches: 13. Germline V gene data show CDR1 as KGHSH and CDR2 as LQKENI. The CDR3 totals 17 residues. CDR3 sequence: CASSPYSGTGYTDTQYF. CDR3 DNA: TGTGCCAGCTCGCCTTACTCCGGGACAGGATACACAGATACGCAGTATTTT.

This chain links TRBV6-1 with TRBJ2-1, with D maybe TRBD2 (5 bases). Germline V gene sequence: CDR1 MNHNS, CDR2 SASEGT. With 4 bases removed from V and 6 bases from J, the gap between germline ends came to 22 bases. This CDR3 has 17 residues. The CDR3 DNA follows: TGTGCCAGCAGTGGAAGTCCGGGATTCTGGGTGGGCAATGAGCAGTTCTTC. Translating it yields CASSGSPGFWVGNEQFF.

The V and J genes are TRBV5-4 and TRBJ1-1, with a tentative D call TRBD1 (5 bases). The V end was cut by 0 bases, the J end by 1 base, with 13 bases between. The germline V gene has CDR1 SGHNT and CDR2 YYREEE (reference sequence). The CDR3 spans 16 residues. The CDR3 here is CASSLDAGPTNTEAFF. In DNA, the CDR3 is TGTGCCAGCAGCTTGGATGCGGGACCGACGAACACTGAAGCTTTCTTT.

V is TRBV4-1 and J is TRBJ1-2, with 10 bases lining up with TRBD1. Germline CDR1 and CDR2: MGHRA and YSYEKL. The length of the CDR3 is 17 residues. Germline trimming cut 0 bases from V and 6 bases from J; bases unmatched to any gene: 10. The CDR3 loop is CASSQERDRGRVDGYTF. In DNA form, the CDR3 reads TGCGCCAGCAGCCAAGAAAGGGACAGGGGAAGAGTAGATGGCTACACCTTC.

The gene calls are TRBV27 and TRBJ1-1; 7 bases are a match to TRBD1. The length of the CDR3 is 17 residues. CDR1 and CDR2 (germline): MNHEY, SMNVEV (reference sequence). The V gene end was trimmed by 5 bases and the J gene end by 2 bases; junction bases not matched to a gene: 14. The CDR3 reads CASSPRNPTGINTEAFF. The CDR3 DNA sequence: TGTGCCAGCAGTCCCCGAAACCCGACAGGGATAAACACTGAAGCTTTCTTT.

This clone came up once. The chain has TRBV5-1 and TRBJ2-7; 9 bases align to TRBD1. Germline CDR1 is SGHRS and CDR2 is YFSETQ. V lost 4 bases and J lost 4; bases outside the gene matches: 9. CDR3 length: 15 residues. The DNA of the CDR3 is TGCGCCAGCAGCGCCCCGGGACAGGGTCTGTACGAGCAGTACTTC. Its protein is CASSAPGQGLYEQYF.

This sequence joins TRBV3-1 (or the pseudogene TRBV3-2) and TRBJ1-1, with TRBD1 as a possible D gene (6 bases). Trimming shortened V by 1 base and J by 3 bases, and 12 bases separated the two germline ends. The CDR3 length is 15 residues. Germline loops: CDR1 LGHDT, CDR2 YNNKEL (reference sequence). CDR3 residues: CASSQGGGGDTEAFF. In DNA form, the CDR3 reads TGTGCCAGCAGCCAAGGTGGGGGGGGCGACACTGAAGCTTTCTTT.

The chain couples TRBV7-9 to TRBJ2-7; tentative D call: TRBD2 (6 bases). CDR1 is SEHNR, CDR2 FQNEAQ, per germline (reference sequence). This CDR3 contains 14 residues. Trimming left V 7 bases short and J 5 bases short, with 18 bases between. The CDR3 protein is CASNPIGGRDEQYF. Written as DNA, the CDR3 is TGTGCCAGCAACCCTATCGGGGGAAGAGACGAGCAGTACTTC.

A single count supports this clone. CDR3: CSVERLAGPSNEQFF. The DNA of the CDR3 is TGCAGCGTGGAACGACTAGCGGGGCCAAGCAATGAGCAGTTCTTC. The chain has TRBV29-1 and TRBJ2-1, with 11 positions matching TRBD2. Unmatched junction bases numbered 10, after V lost 6 bases and J lost 6 bases. CDR1 and CDR2 from the germline V gene are SQVTM and ANQGSEA. This CDR3 region has 15 residues.